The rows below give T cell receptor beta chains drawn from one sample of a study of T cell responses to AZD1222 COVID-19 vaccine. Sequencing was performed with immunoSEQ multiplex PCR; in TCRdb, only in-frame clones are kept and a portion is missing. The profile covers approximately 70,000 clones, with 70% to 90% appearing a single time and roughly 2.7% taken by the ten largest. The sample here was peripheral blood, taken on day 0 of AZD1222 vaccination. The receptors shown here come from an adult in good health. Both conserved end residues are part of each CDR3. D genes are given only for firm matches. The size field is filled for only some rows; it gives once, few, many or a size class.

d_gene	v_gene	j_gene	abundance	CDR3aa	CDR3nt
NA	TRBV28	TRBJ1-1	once	CASSPGLVGVEAFF	TGTGCCAGCAGTCCCGGCTTGGTCGGGGTTGAAGCTTTCTTT
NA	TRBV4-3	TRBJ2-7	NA	CASKWGMRDEQYF	TGCGCCAGCAAATGGGGTATGAGAGACGAGCAGTACTTC
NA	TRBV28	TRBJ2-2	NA	CASSLIRGYTGELFF	TGTGCCAGCAGTTTGATAAGGGGATACACCGGGGAGCTGTTTTTT
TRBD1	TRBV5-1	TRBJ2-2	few	CASNAGTGAGELFF	TGCGCCAGCAACGCCGGGACAGGGGCCGGGGAGCTGTTTTTT
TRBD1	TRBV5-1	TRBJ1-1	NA	CASSLLGPGTESLMNTEAFF	TGCGCCAGCAGCTTGTTGGGTCCCGGGACAGAGAGTCTGATGAACACTGAAGCTTTCTTT
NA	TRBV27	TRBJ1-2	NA	CASSLFGARGYTF	TGTGCCAGCAGTTTATTCGGGGCGCGGGGCTACACCTTC
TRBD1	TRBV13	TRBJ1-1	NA	CASSFTGQGWKAFF	TGTGCCAGCAGCTTTACCGGACAGGGATGGAAAGCTTTCTTT
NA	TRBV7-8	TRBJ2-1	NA	CASSFLVNNEQFF	TGTGCCAGCAGCTTTCTAGTGAACAATGAGCAGTTCTTC
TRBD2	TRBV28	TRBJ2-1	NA	CASSQAGVNNEQFF	TGTGCCAGCAGCCAAGCGGGAGTGAACAATGAGCAGTTCTTC
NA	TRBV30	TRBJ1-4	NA	CASKTGGNEKLFF	TGTGCCTCTAAGACAGGCGGTAATGAAAAACTGTTTTTT
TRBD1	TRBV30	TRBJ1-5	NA	CAWSVRDRRNQPQHF	TGTGCCTGGAGTGTAAGGGACAGACGCAATCAGCCCCAGCATTTT
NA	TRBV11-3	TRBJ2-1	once	CASSPPGTNSYNEQFF	TGTGCCAGCAGCCCGCCCGGGACAAACTCCTACAATGAGCAGTTCTTC
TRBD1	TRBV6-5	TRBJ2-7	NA	CASSYESPGQGNEQYF	TGTGCCAGCAGTTACGAGTCCCCGGGACAGGGGAACGAGCAGTACTTC
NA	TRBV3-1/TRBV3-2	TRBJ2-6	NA	CASSPPGANVLTF	TGTGCCAGCAGCCCCCCTGGGGCCAACGTCCTGACTTTC
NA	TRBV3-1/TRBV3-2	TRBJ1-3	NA	CASSRPTISGNTIYF	TGTGCCAGCAGCCGTCCAACCATCTCTGGAAACACCATATATTTT
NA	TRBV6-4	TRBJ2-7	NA	CASSEPRGPFHEQYF	TGTGCCAGCAGTGAGCCCCGGGGTCCTTTCCACGAGCAGTACTTC
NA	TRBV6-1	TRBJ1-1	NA	CASSEGGGNTEAFF	TGTGCCAGCAGTGAAGGCGGGGGGAACACTGAAGCTTTCTTT
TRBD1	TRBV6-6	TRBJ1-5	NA	CASSEDRDNQPQHF	TGTGCCAGCAGTGAGGACAGGGACAATCAGCCCCAGCATTTT
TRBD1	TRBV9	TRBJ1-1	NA	CASSTHGQANTEAFF	TGTGCCAGCAGCACCCACGGACAGGCGAACACTGAAGCTTTCTTT
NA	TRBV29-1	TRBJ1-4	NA	CSAGEGFDEKLFF	TGCAGCGCCGGGGAGGGGTTTGATGAAAAACTGTTTTTT
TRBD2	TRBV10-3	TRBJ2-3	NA	CAISLREGTDTQYF	TGTGCCATCAGTCTCCGGGAGGGGACAGATACGCAGTATTTT
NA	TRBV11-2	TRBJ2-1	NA	CASSLEVTNEQFF	TGTGCCAGCAGCTTAGAAGTAACGAATGAGCAGTTCTTC
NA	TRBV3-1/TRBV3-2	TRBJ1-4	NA	CASSQEASMANEKLFF	TGTGCCAGCAGCCAAGAGGCATCCATGGCTAATGAAAAACTGTTTTTT
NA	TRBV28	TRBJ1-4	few	CASSSQGTLDEKLFF	TGTGCCAGCAGTTCCCAGGGGACACTGGATGAAAAACTGTTTTTT
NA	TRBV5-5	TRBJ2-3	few	CASSLDTPTDTQYF	TGTGCCAGCAGCTTGGACACACCCACAGATACGCAGTATTTT
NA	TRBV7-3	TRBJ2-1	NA	CASSPGIYGNEQFF	TGTGCCAGCAGCCCGGGCATCTACGGTAATGAGCAGTTCTTC
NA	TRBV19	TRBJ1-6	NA	CASSIGNNSPLHF	TGTGCCAGTAGTATCGGGAATAATTCACCCCTCCACTTT
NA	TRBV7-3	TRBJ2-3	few	CASSLDLEDTQYF	TGTGCCAGCAGCTTAGACTTGGAAGATACGCAGTATTTT
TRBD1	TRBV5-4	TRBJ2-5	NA	CASNRDSREETQYF	TGTGCCAGCAACCGGGACAGTCGAGAAGAGACCCAGTACTTC
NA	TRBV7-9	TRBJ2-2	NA	CASSRGTGELFF	TGTGCCAGCAGCAGGGGAACCGGGGAGCTGTTTTTT
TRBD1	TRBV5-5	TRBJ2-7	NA	CASRAGQGPYEQYF	TGTGCCAGCAGGGCCGGACAGGGGCCCTACGAGCAGTACTTC
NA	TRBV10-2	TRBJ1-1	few	CASSPQGGNTEAFF	TGCGCCAGCAGTCCACAGGGAGGGAACACTGAAGCTTTCTTT
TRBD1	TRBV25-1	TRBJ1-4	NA	CASSGQGAEKLFF	TGTGCCAGCAGTGGGCAGGGGGCAGAAAAACTGTTTTTT
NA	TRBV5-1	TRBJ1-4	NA	CASKTGTNEKLFF	TGCGCCAGTAAGACAGGTACTAATGAAAAACTGTTTTTT